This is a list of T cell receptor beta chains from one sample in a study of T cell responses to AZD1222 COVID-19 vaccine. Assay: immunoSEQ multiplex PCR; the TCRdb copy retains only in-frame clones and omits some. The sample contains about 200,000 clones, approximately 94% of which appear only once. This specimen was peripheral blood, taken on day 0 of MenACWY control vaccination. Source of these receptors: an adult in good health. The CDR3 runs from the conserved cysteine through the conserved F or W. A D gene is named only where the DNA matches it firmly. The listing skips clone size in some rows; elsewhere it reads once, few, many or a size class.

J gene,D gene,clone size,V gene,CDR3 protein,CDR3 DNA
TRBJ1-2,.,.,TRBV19,CASSIPGFYGYTF,TGTGCCAGTAGTATACCCGGGTTCTATGGCTACACCTTC
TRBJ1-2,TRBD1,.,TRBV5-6,CASSLTQGRDGYTF,TGTGCCAGCAGTTTGACACAGGGGCGGGATGGCTACACCTTC
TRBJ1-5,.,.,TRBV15,CATSRDRGDQPQHF,TGTGCCACCAGCAGGGATAGGGGGGATCAGCCCCAGCATTTT
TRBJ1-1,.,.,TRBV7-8,CASSLRGGKGEAFF,TGTGCCAGCAGCTTGCGGGGCGGTAAAGGTGAAGCTTTCTTT
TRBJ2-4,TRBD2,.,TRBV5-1,CASSPRTAGTSGGARNIQYF,TGCGCCAGCAGCCCACGGACTGCCGGGACTAGCGGGGGGGCCAGAAACATTCAGTACTTC
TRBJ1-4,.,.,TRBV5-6,CASSLATVYNEKLFF,TGTGCCAGCAGCTTGGCCACGGTCTACAATGAAAAACTGTTTTTT
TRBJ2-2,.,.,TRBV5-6,CASSLAPNTGELFF,TGTGCCAGCAGCTTGGCTCCGAACACCGGGGAGCTGTTTTTT
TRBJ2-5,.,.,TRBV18,CASSPPVGETQYF,TGTGCCAGCTCACCACCGGTAGGAGAGACCCAGTACTTC
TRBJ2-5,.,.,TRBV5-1,CASSLVSGWETQYF,TGCGCCAGCAGCTTGGTGTCAGGGTGGGAGACCCAGTACTTC
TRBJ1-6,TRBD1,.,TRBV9,CASSALQGSPLHF,TGTGCCAGCAGCGCCCTACAGGGGTCACCCCTCCACTTT
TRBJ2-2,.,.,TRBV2,CASTPARVGAGELFF,TGTGCCAGCACCCCCGCCCGGGTCGGCGCCGGGGAGCTGTTTTTT
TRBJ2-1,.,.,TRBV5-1,CASSPRRYNEQFF,TGCGCCAGCAGCCCTCGCAGATACAATGAGCAGTTCTTC
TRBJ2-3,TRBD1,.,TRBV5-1,CASSQPDRGGDTQYF,TGCGCCAGCAGCCAACCCGACAGGGGAGGAGATACGCAGTATTTT
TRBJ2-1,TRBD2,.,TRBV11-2,CASSLELAGGRNEQFF,TGTGCCAGCAGCTTAGAACTAGCGGGGGGAAGGAATGAGCAGTTCTTC
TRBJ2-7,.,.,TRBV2,CASLPDTYEQYF,TGTGCCAGCTTACCAGATACCTACGAGCAGTACTTC
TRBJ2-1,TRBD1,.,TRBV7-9,CASSLGQGSNEQFF,TGTGCCAGCAGCTTGGGACAGGGTTCGAATGAGCAGTTCTTC
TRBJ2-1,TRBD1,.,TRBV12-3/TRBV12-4,CASSRKGAQFF,TGTGCCAGCAGCCGTAAGGGGGCGCAGTTCTTC
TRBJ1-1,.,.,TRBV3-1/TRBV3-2,CASSQGGLRSEAFF,TGTGCCAGCAGCCAAGGTGGGCTGAGGTCTGAAGCTTTCTTT
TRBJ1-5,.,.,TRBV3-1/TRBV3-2,CASSQDRRPPQHF,TGTGCCAGCAGCCAAGATCGTCGACCGCCCCAGCATTTT
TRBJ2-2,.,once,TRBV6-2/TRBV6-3,CASSSLGADGELFF,TGTGCCAGCAGTTCCCTCGGGGCGGACGGGGAGCTGTTTTTT
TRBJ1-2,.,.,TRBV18,CASSPLDSLEANYGYTF,TGTGCCAGCTCACCATTAGACAGTTTAGAGGCTAACTATGGCTACACCTTC
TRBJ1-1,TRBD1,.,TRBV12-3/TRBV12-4,CASSTRDRIAFF,TGTGCCAGCAGTACTCGGGACAGGATAGCTTTCTTT
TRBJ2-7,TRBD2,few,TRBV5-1,CASSSGTSGTYEQYF,TGCGCCAGCAGCAGCGGGACTAGCGGGACCTACGAGCAGTACTTC
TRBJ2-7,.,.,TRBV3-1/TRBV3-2,CASSQGTRIDEQYF,TGTGCCAGCAGCCAAGGAACTAGAATCGACGAGCAGTACTTC
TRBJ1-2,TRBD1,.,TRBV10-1,CASSDSGRGLGGYTF,TGCGCCAGCAGTGACAGCGGCAGGGGGCTAGGAGGCTACACCTTC
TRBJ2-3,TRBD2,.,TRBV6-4,CASSVVAGLDTQYF,TGTGCCAGCAGTGTTGTAGCGGGGCTTGATACGCAGTATTTT
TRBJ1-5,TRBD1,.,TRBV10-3,CASSGTGDNQPQHF,TGTGCCAGTTCCGGGACAGGGGACAATCAGCCCCAGCATTTT
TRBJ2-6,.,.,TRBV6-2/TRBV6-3,CASSYLQVPGSGANVLTF,TGTGCCAGCAGTTACCTACAGGTGCCGGGCTCTGGGGCCAACGTCCTGACTTTC
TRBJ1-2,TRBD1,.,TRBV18,CASSPDRGGYGYTF,TGTGCCAGCTCACCGGACAGGGGCGGGTATGGCTACACCTTC
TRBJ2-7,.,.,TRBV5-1,CASSLTGNREQYF,TGCGCCAGCAGCTTGACGGGAAATCGGGAGCAGTACTTC
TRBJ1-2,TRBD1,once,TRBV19,CASRLGDSPLVNYGYTF,TGTGCCAGTAGGCTAGGGGACAGTCCTTTAGTTAACTATGGCTACACCTTC
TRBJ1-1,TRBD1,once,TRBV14,CASSPLRRQGRTEAFF,TGTGCCAGCAGCCCGCTTCGAAGACAGGGGAGGACTGAAGCTTTCTTT
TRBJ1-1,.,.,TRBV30,CAWSVPVNTEAFF,TGTGCCTGGAGTGTACCTGTGAACACTGAAGCTTTCTTT
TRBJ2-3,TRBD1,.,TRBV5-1,CASSTGQFSTDTQYF,TGCGCCAGCAGCACGGGACAGTTTAGCACAGATACGCAGTATTTT
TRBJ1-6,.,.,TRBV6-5,CASTRIPRDSPLHF,TGTGCCAGCACGCGCATCCCACGGGATTCACCCCTCCACTTT
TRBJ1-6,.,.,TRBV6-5,CASTSGTRGSPLHF,TGTGCCAGCACCTCCGGGACAAGAGGTTCACCCCTCCACTTT
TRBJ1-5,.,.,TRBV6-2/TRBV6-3,CASSYSVMWSPQHF,TGTGCCAGCAGTTACTCGGTGATGTGGTCGCCCCAGCATTTT
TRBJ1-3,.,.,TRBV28,CASSIPTGPGNTIYF,TGTGCCAGCAGCATTCCCACAGGGCCCGGAAACACCATATATTTT
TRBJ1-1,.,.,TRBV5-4,CASTRGRGDTEAFF,TGTGCCAGCACCCGAGGCCGGGGGGACACTGAAGCTTTCTTT
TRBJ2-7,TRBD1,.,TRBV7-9,CASSEFGTGGGEQYF,TGTGCCAGCAGCGAATTTGGGACAGGGGGCGGCGAGCAGTACTTC
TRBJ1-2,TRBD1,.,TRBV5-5,CASSYPGQGFGYTF,TGTGCCAGCAGCTATCCGGGACAGGGTTTTGGCTACACCTTC
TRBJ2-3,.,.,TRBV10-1,CASSESTGTSTDTQYF,TGCGCCAGCAGCGAATCAACTGGGACTAGCACAGATACGCAGTATTTT
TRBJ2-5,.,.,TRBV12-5,CASRLGRETQYF,TGTGCTAGTCGACTGGGCCGGGAGACCCAGTACTTC
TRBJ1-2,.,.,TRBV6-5,CASYGLWTAGYTF,TGTGCCAGTTACGGGTTATGGACAGCTGGCTACACCTTC
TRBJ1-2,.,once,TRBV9,CASSSRSDPNYGYTF,TGTGCCAGCAGCTCAAGGTCCGACCCTAACTATGGCTACACCTTC
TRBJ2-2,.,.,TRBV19,CASSPYSQGLTTGELFF,TGTGCCAGTAGTCCCTATTCCCAGGGACTGACCACCGGGGAGCTGTTTTTT
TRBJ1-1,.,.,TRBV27,CASRLGGARVNTEAFF,TGTGCCAGCAGACTTGGGGGGGCCAGGGTGAACACTGAAGCTTTCTTT
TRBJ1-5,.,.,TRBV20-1,CSASGGGNQPQHF,TGCAGTGCTAGTGGGGGGGGCAATCAGCCCCAGCATTTT
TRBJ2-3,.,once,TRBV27,CASSSIEGVRRTDTQYF,TGTGCCAGCAGTTCCATCGAAGGGGTTAGGAGGACAGATACGCAGTATTTT
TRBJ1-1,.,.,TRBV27,CASSLGDNEAFF,TGTGCCAGCAGTTTGGGGGACAACGAAGCTTTCTTT
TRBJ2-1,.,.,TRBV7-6,CASSLERKTYNEQFF,TGTGCCAGCAGCTTAGAGCGCAAAACCTACAATGAGCAGTTCTTC